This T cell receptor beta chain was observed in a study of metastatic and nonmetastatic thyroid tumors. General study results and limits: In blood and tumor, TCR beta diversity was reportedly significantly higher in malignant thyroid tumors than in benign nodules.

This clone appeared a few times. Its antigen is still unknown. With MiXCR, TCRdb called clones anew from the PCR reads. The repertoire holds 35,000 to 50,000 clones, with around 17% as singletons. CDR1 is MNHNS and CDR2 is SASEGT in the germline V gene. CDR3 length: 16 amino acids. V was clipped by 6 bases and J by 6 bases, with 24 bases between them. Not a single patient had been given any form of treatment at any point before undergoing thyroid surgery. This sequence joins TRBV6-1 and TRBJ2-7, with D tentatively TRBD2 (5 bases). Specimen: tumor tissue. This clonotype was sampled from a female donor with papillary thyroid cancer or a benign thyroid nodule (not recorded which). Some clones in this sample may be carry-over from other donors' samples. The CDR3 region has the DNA TGTGCCAGCAGGAACGACGGGGTGGCGGGTTCGCTCGAGCAGTACTTC. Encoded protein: CASRNDGVAGSLEQYF.